The clone carrying this T cell receptor (beta chain) has at least ten counts. The source material, RNA transcripts, was used to amplify TCR beta CDR3 regions. A first-round RT-PCR of the TCR CDR3 used the HTBI primer set. In TCRdb, the multiplex PCR reads were re-called with MiXCR into one record per CDR3 protein. This sample has around 340,000 distinct CDR3 sequences, with about 14% found just once. Trimming shortened V by 6 bases and J by 0 bases, and 12 bases separated the two germline ends. The CDR3 extends over 15 amino acids. Germline CDR1 MDHEN, CDR2 SYDVKM. The data belong to a study of T cells in Graves' hyperthyroidism and ophthalmopathy.

Sequenced input: blood. This clonotype originated in a woman aged 25 to 39 with Graves' hyperthyroidism. The chain recombines TRBV28 with TRBJ1-3; a possible D gene is TRBD1 (5 bases). The CDR3 here is CASRETGASGNTIYF. The CDR3 DNA reads as TGTGCCAGCAGGGAAACAGGAGCCTCTGGAAACACCATATATTTT. Based on the CDR3 plus reference TRBV28 and TRBJ1-3, the full variable domain is DVKVTQSSRYLVKRTGEKVFLECVQDMDHENMFWYRQDPGLGLRLIYFSYDVKMKEKGDIPEGYSVSREKKERFSLILESASTNQTSMYLCASRETGASGNTIYFGEGSWLTVV.